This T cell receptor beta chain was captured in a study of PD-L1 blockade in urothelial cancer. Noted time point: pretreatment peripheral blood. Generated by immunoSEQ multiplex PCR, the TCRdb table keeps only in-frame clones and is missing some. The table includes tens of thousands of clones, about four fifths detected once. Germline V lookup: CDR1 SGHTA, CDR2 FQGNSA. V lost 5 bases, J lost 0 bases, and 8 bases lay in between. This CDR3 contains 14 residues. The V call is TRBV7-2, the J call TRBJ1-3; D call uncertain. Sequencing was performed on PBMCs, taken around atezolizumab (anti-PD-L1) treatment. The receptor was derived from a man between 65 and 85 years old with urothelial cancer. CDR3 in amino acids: CASSPLFSGNTIYF. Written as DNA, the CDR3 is TGTGCCAGCAGCCCCTTGTTCTCTGGAAACACCATATATTTT.